The 28 T cell receptor beta chains reported below all come from one sample, sequenced in a study of blood T cell repertoires in COVID-19. The assay was immunoSEQ multiplex PCR, and TCRdb's table has in-frame clones only and misses some. The sample has 160,000 or so clones, about 81% seen once. The sample was peripheral blood. Every receptor here comes from a woman in her 70s with acute or convalescent COVID-19.

CDR3 sequence reads: CASSISGRTGETQYF. The CDR3 nucleotides read TGTGCCAGCAGCATTAGCGGGAGAACGGGAGAGACCCAGTACTTC. The rearrangement joins TRBV5-4 to TRBJ2-5; 9 bases match TRBD2. CDR1 is SGHNT, CDR2 YYREEE, per germline (reference sequence). The CDR3 loop spans 15 amino acids. The J segment lost 4 bases and the V segment lost 4 bases, leaving 8 bases of the junction unmatched. Full variable domain (remainder filled in from reference TRBV5-4 and TRBJ2-5): ETGVTQSPTHLIKTRGQQVTLRCSSQSGHNTVSWYQQALGQGPQFIFQYYREEENGRGNFPPRFSGLQFPNYSSELNVNALELDDSALYLCASSISGRTGETQYFGPGTRLLVL.

With regard to this clone: The same CDR3 can be traced to other DNA sequences in this sample. The chain carries TRBV4-3 and TRBJ1-3, with 11 bases that match TRBD1. Looked up from germline, CDR1 is LGHNA and CDR2 is YSLEER. The CDR3 runs to 16 residues. V dropped 0 bases and J dropped 2; count of bases not matched to a gene: 0. CDR3 sequence: CASSQEGQGAGNTIYF. The CDR3 DNA sequence: TGCGCCAGCAGCCAAGAGGGACAGGGGGCTGGAAACACCATATATTTT.

This chain uses TRBV6-5 with TRBJ1-3; D gene ambiguous. Trimming left V 6 bases short and J 0 bases short, with 12 bases between. This CDR3 comprises 15 residues. Germline V gene sequence: CDR1 MNHEY, CDR2 SVGAGI. CDR3 loop: CASRAADTSGNTIYF. CDR3 DNA sequence: TGTGCCAGCAGGGCCGCAGATACCTCTGGAAACACCATATATTTT.

V and J are TRBV4-1 and TRBJ2-2; 7 positions agree with TRBD1. V lost 1 base, J lost 4 bases, and 3 bases stayed unmatched. Germline V gives CDR1 MGHRA, CDR2 YSYEKL. The CDR3 has 15 residues. The CDR3 sequence: CASSQGGQLTGELFF. The CDR3 nucleotides read TGCGCCAGCAGCCAAGGGGGACAGCTCACCGGGGAGCTGTTTTTT.

This clone was found a few times. The chain links TRBV6-5 to TRBJ1-5; 7 positions match TRBD1. Germline assignment: CDR1 MNHEY and CDR2 SVGAGI. The CDR3 consists of 13 residues. Germline trimming cut 8 bases from V and 7 bases from J; bases unmatched to any gene: 8. The CDR3 here is CASQRQGGQPQHF. CDR3 DNA sequence: TGTGCCAGCCAACGACAGGGTGGGCAGCCCCAGCATTTT.

The chain links TRBV27 to TRBJ2-3, with 11 bases that match TRBD2. Per the germline V gene, CDR1 is MNHEY and CDR2 is SMNVEV (reference sequence). CDR3 length equals 14 residues. V shed 6 bases and J 6 bases; nucleotides not matched to a gene: 5. Here the CDR3 DNA reads TGTGCCAGCAGGCTATCTAGCGGGGGGGATACGCAGTATTTT. It codes for CASRLSSGGDTQYF.

This clone was found a few times. The chain joins TRBV6-5 to TRBJ1-1, with D perhaps matching TRBD1 (6 bases). The germline V gene encodes CDR1 MNHEY and CDR2 SVGAGI. Trimming removed 5 bases at V and 3 bases at J, with 13 bases between. The CDR3 runs 14 residues. The chain's CDR3 is CASSIRQVDTEAFF. In DNA form, the CDR3 reads TGTGCCAGCAGTATCCGACAGGTCGACACTGAAGCTTTCTTT.

The J gene is TRBJ1-2, the V gene TRBV28, with D perhaps matching TRBD1 (5 bases). Trimming left V 0 bases short and J 6 bases short, with 17 bases between. The germline gives CDR1 MDHEN, CDR2 SYDVKM. The CDR3 runs 16 residues. The CDR3 spells CASSLWPGGAPDGYTF. The CDR3 nucleotides are TGTGCCAGCAGTTTATGGCCGGGTGGGGCCCCGGATGGCTACACCTTC.

The chain has TRBV10-2 and TRBJ2-7; unclear D gene. Germline loops: CDR1 WSHSY, CDR2 SAAADI. V was pared by 2 bases and J by 9 bases, with 11 bases between. This CDR3 has 12 residues. The CDR3 bases are TGCGCCAGCAGTGAGGTTGAGGCTAGGCAGTACTTC. This translates into CASSEVEARQYF.

V usage is TRBV7-8 and J usage is TRBJ2-7; D perhaps matches TRBD2 (6 bases). Germline V gives CDR1 SGHVS, CDR2 FQNEAQ. With 5 bases removed from V and 5 bases from J, the gap between germline ends came to 16 bases. This CDR3 contains 14 residues. The CDR3 bases are TGTGCCAGCAGCCGAGGCGGGGTGGGAAACGAGCAGTACTTC. Protein: CASSRGGVGNEQYF. The whole variable domain, filled in from reference TRBV7-8 and TRBJ2-7, reads GAGVSQSPRYKVAKRGQDVALRCDPISGHVSLFWYQQALGQGPEFLTYFQNEAQLDKSGLPSDRFFAERPEGSVSTLKIQRTQQEDSAVYLCASSRGGVGNEQYFGPGTRLTVT.

V gene TRBV7-2 combines with J gene TRBJ2-1; 7 nucleotides align to TRBD1. The CDR3 covers 16 residues. V lost 0 bases to trimming and J lost 3 bases; unmatched junction nucleotides: 5. Germline CDR1 reads SGHTA; CDR2 reads FQGNSA. The CDR3 here is CASSLAGGANYNEQFF. CDR3 sequence (DNA): TGTGCCAGCAGCTTAGCAGGGGGCGCAAACTACAATGAGCAGTTCTTC.

The chain is built from TRBV29-1 and TRBJ1-2; no definite D call. V lost 6 bases and J 4 bases, leaving 15 bases between the germline ends. CDR1 and CDR2 from the germline V gene are SQVTM and ANQGSEA. The CDR3 runs 13 residues. The CDR3 DNA follows: TGCAGCGTCGAGCCAGCGGTATCCTATGGCTACACCTTC. This codes for CSVEPAVSYGYTF. Full variable domain (outside the CDR3, taken from reference TRBV29-1 and TRBJ1-2): SAVISQKPSRDICQRGTSLTIQCQVDSQVTMMFWYRQQPGQSLTLIATANQGSEATYESGFVIDKFPISRPNLTFSTLTVSNMSPEDSSIYLCSVEPAVSYGYTFGSGTRLTVV.

The chain is built from TRBV19 and TRBJ2-7, with TRBD1 matching over 9 bases. The CDR3 extends over 15 amino acids. Germline values: CDR1 LNHDA, CDR2 SQIVND (reference sequence). Trimming removed 5 bases from V and 3 bases from J; junction bases left unmatched: 8. Here the CDR3 reads CASSLGTGPFYEQYF. The CDR3 DNA reads as TGTGCCAGTAGTCTCGGGACAGGGCCCTTCTACGAGCAGTACTTC.

The rearrangement links TRBV21-1 to TRBJ1-3. TRBV21-1 is tagged as a pseudogene. The CDR3 covers 15 residues. This chain's CDR3 is CASSNGGTRGNTIYF. In nucleotides, the CDR3 is TGTGCCAGCAGCAACGGGGGGACTCGGGGAAACACCATATATTTT.

This clone was recorded only once. J is TRBJ2-7 and V is TRBV6-6, with 9 nucleotides matching TRBD1. Germline V gene lookup returns CDR1 MNHNY and CDR2 SVGAGI (reference sequence). The CDR3 is 17 residues long. Trimming at V came to 5 bases and at J to 2 bases, leaving 13 bases not matched to a gene. The CDR3 DNA sequence: TGTGCCAGCAGTCGCGTTTACGGGACAGGGTACGCCTACGAGCAGTACTTC. It encodes CASSRVYGTGYAYEQYF.

Comments on this clone: Other nucleotide sequences from this sample produce the same CDR3. CDR3 in amino acids: CASSVDRGNEKLFF. The CDR3 coding sequence is TGTGCCAGCAGTGTCGACAGGGGGAATGAAAAACTGTTTTTT. The V call is TRBV28, the J call TRBJ1-4; 9 nucleotides align to TRBD1. CDR1 and CDR2 (germline): MDHEN, SYDVKM. There are 14 residues in the CDR3. The ends lost 5 bases at V and 5 bases at J; junction bases unmatched: 3.

The genes are TRBV5-3 and TRBJ1-1, with a possible D match to TRBD1 (6 bases). TRBV5-3 is sorted into the ORF group, with uncertain function. The CDR3 has 15 amino acids. V was clipped by 1 base and J by 0 bases, with 10 bases between them. The CDR3 region has the DNA TGTGCCAGAAGCTTGAAGGGGGGGATGAACACTGAAGCTTTCTTT. Protein sequence: CARSLKGGMNTEAFF.

CDR3: CATSRGGRYTGELFF. The CDR3 DNA reads as TGTGCCACCAGCAGAGGCGGGCGGTATACCGGGGAGCTGTTTTTT. The chain has TRBV15 and TRBJ2-2, with D perhaps TRBD2 (5 bases). This CDR3 has 15 residues. Trimming removed 1 base from V and 5 bases from J, with 11 bases in between. Germline CDR1 is LNHNV and CDR2 is YYDKDF (reference sequence).

V and J are TRBV28 and TRBJ1-5; 9 bases align to TRBD1. The CDR3 is made up of 14 amino acids. Germline V gene lookup returns CDR1 MDHEN and CDR2 SYDVKM. The V and J ends lost 5 bases and 5 bases, in that order; junction bases with no gene match: 4. The CDR3 nucleotides read TGTGCCAGCAGTGCCGGGACAGGGCATCAGCCCCAGCATTTT. Translating it yields CASSAGTGHQPQHF.

This chain uses TRBV7-2 with TRBJ1-5; 7 bases line up with TRBD1. CDR1 is SGHTA and CDR2 is FQGNSA in the germline V gene. This CDR3 is built from 16 residues. Germline trimming cut 0 bases from V and 4 bases from J; bases unmatched to any gene: 6. The CDR3 DNA sequence: TGTGCCAGCAGCTTAGCGGGGGGACAGAGGAATCAGCCCCAGCATTTT. This gives the protein CASSLAGGQRNQPQHF.

V and J are TRBV20-1 and TRBJ2-7; no clear D. V gave up 1 base and J gave up 5 bases, with 3 bases separating them. There are 10 residues in the CDR3. Germline V gene lookup returns CDR1 DFQATT and CDR2 SNEGSKA (reference sequence). CDR3 sequence (DNA): TGCAGTGCTAGAGCGGACGAGCAGTACTTC. It specifies CSARADEQYF.

This clone was seen a handful of times. V and J are TRBV6-2 or TRBV6-3 and TRBJ1-5, with a possible D match to TRBD1 (5 bases). Trimming cost V 5 bases and J 9 bases, with 11 bases left between them. Germline-derived CDR1 and CDR2 are MNHEY and SVGEGT. The CDR3 length is 12 residues. The CDR3 loop reads CASSRGLAPQHF. The CDR3 DNA reads TGTGCCAGCAGTAGGGGTTTGGCGCCCCAGCATTTT.

This clone occurred a few times. The chain has TRBV5-1 and TRBJ2-7; TRBD1 is a possible D gene (6 bases). Germline values: CDR1 SGHRS, CDR2 YFSETQ. Trimming removed 7 bases from V and 3 bases from J, with 17 bases in between. This CDR3 has 14 amino acids. CDR3 DNA sequence: TGCGCCAGCTTCCCAGGGGACATCGGCTACGAGCAGTACTTC. The encoded protein is CASFPGDIGYEQYF.

The V call is TRBV27, the J call TRBJ2-7, with 14 positions matching TRBD2. Germline CDR1 and CDR2: MNHEY and SMNVEV (reference sequence). V was clipped by 1 base and J by 7 bases; unmatched bases: 9. The CDR3 runs 17 residues. The chain's CDR3 is CASSLLTSGGAQREQYF. DNA of the CDR3: TGTGCCAGCAGTTTATTGACTAGCGGGGGGGCCCAGCGAGAGCAGTACTTC.

The V call is TRBV4-1, the J call TRBJ1-2, with D possibly TRBD1 on 6 matching bases. This CDR3 region has 15 residues. The V end was cut by 2 bases, the J end by 4 bases, with 14 bases between. Germline CDR1 reads MGHRA; CDR2 reads YSYEKL. CDR3 amino acids: CASSQPRQDPYGYTF. Here the CDR3 DNA reads TGCGCCAGCAGCCAACCGAGACAGGACCCCTATGGCTACACCTTC.

CDR3 in DNA: TGTGCCAGCAGCTTGGGGCAGTCGACTGGTGGGACAGATACGCAGTATTTT. Translated: CASSLGQSTGGTDTQYF. The J gene is TRBJ2-3, the V gene TRBV5-4; no definite D call. The CDR3 is 17 residues long. Trimming removed 0 bases at V and 3 bases at J, with 17 bases between. Looked up from germline, CDR1 is SGHNT and CDR2 is YYREEE (reference sequence).

This clone appeared once. The chain links TRBV24-1 to TRBJ1-1; perhaps TRBD1 as D (5 bases). Germline V gene data show CDR1 as KGHDR and CDR2 as SFDVKD. V dropped 5 bases and J dropped 4 bases, with 10 bases sitting between them. This CDR3 region has 13 residues. The CDR3 bases are TGTGCCACCAGTGCACCCGGGGGCACTGAAGCTTTCTTT. Its translation: CATSAPGGTEAFF.

This clone was counted between two and nine times. The CDR3 DNA follows: TGTGCCAGCAGCTTAGCGAAAGAAAGTGGGGAGCGTGGCTACACCTTC. Residues: CASSLAKESGERGYTF. This chain links TRBV7-2 with TRBJ1-2; D not resolved. The V end was cut by 0 bases, the J end by 7 bases, with 18 bases between. The CDR3 loop spans 16 amino acids. Per the germline V gene, CDR1 is SGHTA and CDR2 is FQGNSA. Combining the CDR3 with reference TRBV7-2 and TRBJ1-2 gives the whole variable domain GAGVSQSPSNKVTEKGKDVELRCDPISGHTALYWYRQSLGQGLEFLIYFQGNSAPDKSGLPSDRFSAERTGGSVSTLTIQRTQQEDSAVYLCASSLAKESGERGYTFGSGTRLTVV.